This TCR beta chain was sequenced for a study of cytomegalovirus exposure and HLA in healthy donors. Overall study results and limits: Beyond CMV serostatus, there was no information to go on about immune exposure.

Concerning this clone itself: Its target is not known.

The PCR employed 60 Vbeta primers together with 13 Jbeta primers. This table comes from immunoSEQ multiplex PCR, and its TCRdb copy is limited to in-frame clones, with some not included. This table holds around 150,000 clones, approximately 80% found once. In nominal health when sampled, donors likely had unrecorded immune exposures nonetheless. Sequences were obtained from PBMCs. This receptor was taken from a woman aged 30 to 39 in good health and CMV-seropositive.

The CDR3 bases are TGTGCCAGCAGGGGACAGAACTCCTATAATTCACCCCTCCACTTT. Amino acids: CASRGQNSYNSPLHF. J is TRBJ1-6 and V is TRBV2; TRBD1 agrees at 7 bases. Germline lookup yields CDR1 SNHLY and CDR2 FYNNEI. Trimming took 6 bases from V and 0 from J; bases not matched to a gene: 2. This CDR3 is 15 amino acids long.